This TCR beta chain originates from a study of T cell repertoires in cytomegalovirus infection. This clonotype has a handful of counts. Its antigen is not identified. One entry per CDR3 protein, called by TCRdb with MiXCR from the reads. The sample includes around 900,000 distinct CDR3 sequences, 30% to 40% of them seen just once. Here the sequenced sample was cultured CD8+ T cells from PBMCs, taken from culture after CMV antigen stimulation. The clonotype comes from a human donor in good health (CMV status not recorded). Some clones in this sample may be carry-over from other donors' samples.

The CDR3 region has the DNA TGTGCCAGCATTAACTCGGGTGGGACCTACGAGCAGTACTTC. Its translation: CASINSGGTYEQYF. This sequence joins TRBV6-5 and TRBJ2-7; no reliable D call. V shed 7 bases and J shed 2 bases, with 15 bases lying between them. Germline-derived CDR1 and CDR2 are MNHEY and SVGAGI. The CDR3 covers 14 residues.